This section outlines one TCR beta chain sequence together with its context. The antigen is not known. The CDR3 is 16 amino acids. V was cut by 3 bases and J by 8 bases, with 22 bases left in between. Germline CDR1 is SGHTA and CDR2 is FQGNSA. TCRdb called the RT-PCR reads again in MiXCR, with one record for every CDR3 protein. The profile shows roughly 650,000 distinct CDR3 sequences, approximately 14% of them singletons. These data come from a study of response to subunit inactivated influenza vaccine. Study-level results: Authors suggested each seasonal flu vaccination may recruit only limited numbers of new T cells.

Material: PBMCs from blood, obtained 12 days after vaccination. The chain uses TRBV7-2 and TRBJ1-1, with TRBD1 as a possible D gene (6 bases). The TCR originated in a man over 45 who received an inactivated influenza vaccine. The chain's CDR3 is CASSLRSPPGHSEAFF. In nucleotides, the CDR3 is TGTGCCAGCAGCTTGCGCTCCCCACCGGGACACTCGGAAGCTTTCTTT. Full variable domain (outside the CDR3, taken from reference TRBV7-2 and TRBJ1-1): GAGVSQSPSNKVTEKGKDVELRCDPISGHTALYWYRQSLGQGLEFLIYFQGNSAPDKSGLPSDRFSAERTGGSVSTLTIQRTQQEDSAVYLCASSLRSPPGHSEAFFGQGTRLTVV.